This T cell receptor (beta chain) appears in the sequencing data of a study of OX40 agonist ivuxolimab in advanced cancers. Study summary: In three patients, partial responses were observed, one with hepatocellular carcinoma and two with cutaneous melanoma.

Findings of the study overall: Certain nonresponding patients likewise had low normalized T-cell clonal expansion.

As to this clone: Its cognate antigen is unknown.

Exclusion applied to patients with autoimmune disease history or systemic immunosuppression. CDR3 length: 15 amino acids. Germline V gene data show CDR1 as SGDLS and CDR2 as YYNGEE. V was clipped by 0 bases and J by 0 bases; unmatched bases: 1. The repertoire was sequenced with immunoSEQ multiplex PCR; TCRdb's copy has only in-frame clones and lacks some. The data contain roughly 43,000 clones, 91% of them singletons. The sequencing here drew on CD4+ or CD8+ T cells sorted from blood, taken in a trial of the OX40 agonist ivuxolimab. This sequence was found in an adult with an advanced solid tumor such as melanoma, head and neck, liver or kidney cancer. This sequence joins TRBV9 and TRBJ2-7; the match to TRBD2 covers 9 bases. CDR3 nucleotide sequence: TGTGCCAGCAGCGTAGGGCGGGGGGGCTCCTACGAGCAGTACTTC. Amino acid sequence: CASSVGRGGSYEQYF.